This TCR beta chain derives from a study of T cell responses to AZD1222 COVID-19 vaccine. Overall study results and limits: Mapped onto spike, vaccine-associated CD4 TCRs spanned it and were dominant at 160-218 and 743-854. Spike-specific TCR breadth and depth went up after people got two AZD1222 doses. Just 5 or 6 AZD1222 recipients tested seropositive at baseline. Donors skewed white British and female; clonal diversity was possibly underestimated.

V lost 6 bases and J 5 bases, leaving 19 bases between the germline ends. Looked up from germline, CDR1 is SNHLY and CDR2 is FYNNEI. CDR3 length: 15 amino acids. The protocol was immunoSEQ multiplex PCR, while the TCRdb copy is restricted to in-frame clones and leaves out a portion. This table has roughly 150,000 clones, roughly 91% appearing once. Regarding this clone: The antigen is unknown.

The sequence derives from an adult who received the AZD1222 COVID-19 vaccine. This specimen was peripheral blood, taken 28 days after the second AZD1222 dose. The rearrangement links TRBV2 to TRBJ1-2, with D uncertain. The CDR3 sequence is CASREAQGTLYGYTF. The CDR3 region has the DNA TGTGCCAGCAGGGAGGCGCAAGGAACTCTTTATGGCTACACCTTC. Full variable domain (remainder filled in from reference TRBV2 and TRBJ1-2): EPEVTQTPSHQVTQMGQEVILRCVPISNHLYFYWYRQILGQKVEFLVSFYNNEISEKSEIFDDQFSVERPDGSNFTLKIRSTKLEDSAMYFCASREAQGTLYGYTFGSGTRLTVV.